A single TCR beta chain is shown here with its context. The specificity of this receptor is unknown. The sample comes from a study of T cells expressing NK-cell markers (dated by TCRdb to 2020 to 2021). General notes on the study: Several donors provided sorted CD3+CD56+NKG2C+, CD3+CD56+NKG2C- and CD3+CD56-NKG2C+ T-cell subsets, whose TCR beta-chain repertoires were profiled. Among the eight sequenced donors, seven were HCMV-seropositive and one was HCMV-seronegative. Illumina HiSeq 2000/2500, MiSeq or NextSeq was used to sequence libraries as 2 x 150 bp reads. The eight sequenced donors were randomly selected healthy volunteers, three men and five women. What the work shows at the level of the full study, not this receptor alone: In more than five donors, the dominant CD3+CD56+NKG2C+ clonotypes were found to rank among the top 10 CD8+ clonotypes and to make up about 1.0-8% of CD8+ T cells. Those dominant clonotypes were again the most abundant among CD3+CD56-NKG2C+ cells in a handful of donors, at about 25-60.1%. Whether the expanded NKG2C-expressing T cell clones were specific for HCMV antigens remained unclear.

To determine HCMV serostatus, a commercial ELISA kit was used to detect HCMV-specific IgG in serum. Ficoll density gradient centrifugation was used to isolate peripheral blood mononuclear cells from blood. For sequencing, an Illumina HiSeq 2000 was employed. TCR beta cDNA libraries were made by 5'RACE template switching that added a universal primer site and unique molecular identifiers. cDNA synthesis was primed from the TCR beta constant segment, followed by two successive PCR amplification steps. The authors' analysis ran thus. Reads were demultiplexed and grouped by UMI with MIGEC, and clonotypes were assembled and quantified with MiTCR. To remove erroneous sequences, TCR cDNA sequences were retained only when supported by two or more reads. The tcR package was used for downstream repertoire analysis, and clonotypes were matched between fractions using CDR3 nucleotide sequence together with V segment. VDJmatch was used to annotate antigen specificity against VDJdb, with one amino acid substitution in CDR3 allowed. TCRdb reprocessed the reads, so every CDR3 protein sequence counts as one entry and DNA is not shown. These V and J calls rely on TCRdb rather than the paper's analysis. The data table for this sample lists roughly 390,000 distinct CDR3 sequences. Over 4% of the sample comes from the top ten.

CDR1 SGHTA and CDR2 FQGNSA were looked up in the germline V gene. Including cysteine and phenylalanine, the CDR3 has 16 amino acids. No coding sequence is recorded. The rearranged chain carries TRBV7-2 and TRBJ2-1; the D gene TCRdb calls, TRBD2, cannot be checked with no DNA. The source material was blood T cells: a sorted CD56 or NKG2C T cell subset, CD4+ or CD8+ T cells, or bulk PBMC T cells (not recorded which). The receptor was isolated from a man aged 18-70 years in good health. The CDR3 protein: CASSLLASGGNNEQFF. When the CDR3 is completed using the reference TRBV7-2 and TRBJ2-1 genes on either side, the full variable domain is GAGVSQSPSNKVTEKGKDVELRCDPISGHTALYWYRQSLGQGLEFLIYFQGNSAPDKSGLPSDRFSAERTGGSVSTLTIQRTQQEDSAVYLCASSLLASGGNNEQFFGPGTRLTVL.